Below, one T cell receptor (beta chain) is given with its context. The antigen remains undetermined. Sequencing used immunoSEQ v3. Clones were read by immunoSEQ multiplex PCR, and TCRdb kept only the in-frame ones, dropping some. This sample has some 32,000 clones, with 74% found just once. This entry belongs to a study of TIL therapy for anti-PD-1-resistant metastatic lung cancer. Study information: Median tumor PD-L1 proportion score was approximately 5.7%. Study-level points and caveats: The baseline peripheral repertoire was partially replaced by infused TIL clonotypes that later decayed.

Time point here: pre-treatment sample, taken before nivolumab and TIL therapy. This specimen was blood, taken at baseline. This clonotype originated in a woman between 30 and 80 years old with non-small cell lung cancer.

The CDR3 DNA follows: TGTGCCAGCAGCCACGACCCTATTAACACTGAAGCTTTCTTT. Translated, it gives CASSHDPINTEAFF. This chain joins TRBV21-1 and TRBJ1-1. TRBV21-1 is a listed pseudogene. This CDR3 is 14 amino acids long.